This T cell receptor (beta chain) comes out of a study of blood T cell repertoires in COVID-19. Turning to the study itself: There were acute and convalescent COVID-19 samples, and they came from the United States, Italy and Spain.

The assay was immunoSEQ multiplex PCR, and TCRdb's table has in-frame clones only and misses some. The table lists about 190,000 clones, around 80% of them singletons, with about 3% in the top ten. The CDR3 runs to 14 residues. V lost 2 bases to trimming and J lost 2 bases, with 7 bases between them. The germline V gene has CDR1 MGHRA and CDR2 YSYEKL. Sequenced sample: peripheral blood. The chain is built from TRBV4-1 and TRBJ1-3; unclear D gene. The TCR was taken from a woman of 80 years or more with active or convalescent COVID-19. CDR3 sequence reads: CASSQRSPGNTIYF. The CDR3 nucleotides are TGCGCCAGCAGCCAACGGTCCCCTGGAAACACCATATATTTT.